The 28 T cell receptor beta chains reported below all come from one sample, sequenced in a study of CD8 T cells in ankylosing spondylitis (TCRdb year 2017). Study-wide findings and limitations: A TCR beta motif made up of under ten highly homologous amino acid variants appeared to be characteristic of blood from ankylosing spondylitis patients.

The antigens these receptors bind are not known. The library was produced with 5' RACE. TCRdb records Illumina HiSeq 2500 as the sequencer. TCRdb trimmed public reads at Q25 via fastp, called clones via MiXCR and kept in-frame beta chains. Under each unique CDR3 protein, matching rows form one entry showing the most common genes and DNA. The sample contains fewer than 750,000 distinct CDR3 sequences, around 20% of them found a single time. Clones ranked in the top ten supply around 19% of the sample. Sequencing was done on a sample of blood, either unsorted or a sorted T cell fraction (not recorded which). These TCRs come from a male donor with ankylosing spondylitis.

The chain carries TRBV12-3 or TRBV12-4 and TRBJ2-1; 7 bases fit TRBD2. The CDR3 has 17 residues. V was clipped by 7 bases and J by 0 bases; unmatched bases: 12. This CDR3 is CASNPKRGGSSYNEQFF. The CDR3 nucleotides read TGTGCCAGCAATCCCAAACGGGGCGGGAGCTCCTACAATGAGCAGTTCTTC.

This clonotype was seen a few times. The chain carries TRBV5-1 and TRBJ2-1; 7 bases line up with TRBD1. The germline V gene has CDR1 SGHRS and CDR2 YFSETQ. Trimming took 4 bases from V and 1 from J; bases not matched to a gene: 5. The CDR3 runs 15 residues. The CDR3 DNA is TGCGCCAGCAGCGGTGCAGGGGGTTCCTACAATGAGCAGTTCTTC. Translating gives CASSGAGGSYNEQFF.

The chain combines TRBV5-1 with TRBJ2-2, with a possible D match to TRBD1 (7 bases). Germline CDR1 and CDR2: SGHRS and YFSETQ. CDR3 length equals 18 residues. V was trimmed by 0 bases and J by 3 bases, leaving 18 bases between them. CDR3 loop: CASSLGVRGDSDTGELFF. CDR3 nucleotide sequence: TGCGCCAGCAGCTTGGGCGTCAGGGGGGATTCGGACACCGGGGAGCTGTTTTTT.

This chain uses TRBV29-1 with TRBJ1-1; D is undetermined. Germline CDR1 reads SQVTM; CDR2 reads ANQGSEA. This CDR3 has 13 residues. V dropped 3 bases and J dropped 1 base, with 9 bases sitting between them. The CDR3 spells CSVEWPKNTEAFF. The CDR3 DNA reads as TGCAGCGTTGAGTGGCCGAAGAACACTGAAGCTTTCTTT.

The CDR3 DNA reads TGCGCCAGCAGCCAAGGACGGACAGGCGTTTTCTCTAACTATGGCTACACCTTC. It is translated as CASSQGRTGVFSNYGYTF. The V gene is TRBV4-1, the J gene TRBJ1-2; 7 bases map to TRBD1. The CDR3 is made up of 18 amino acids. Germline V gene lookup returns CDR1 MGHRA and CDR2 YSYEKL. J lost 0 bases, V lost 1 base, and 11 bases had no gene match.

There are a few counts of this clonotype. This sequence joins TRBV4-2 and TRBJ2-1; 14 bases are a match to TRBD2. V trimming: 0 bases; J trimming: 5 bases; junction bases outside the gene matches: 0. This CDR3 is 16 amino acids long. CDR1 LGHNA and CDR2 YNFKEQ come from the germline V gene. Here the CDR3 reads CASSQEGLAGDNEQFF. DNA of the CDR3: TGTGCCAGCAGCCAAGAGGGACTAGCGGGAGACAATGAGCAGTTCTTC.

This sequence joins TRBV28 and TRBJ2-7; D may be TRBD2 (6 bases). The CDR3 extends over 16 amino acids. V was pared by 1 base and J by 2 bases, with 15 bases between. Germline lookup yields CDR1 MDHEN and CDR2 SYDVKM. CDR3 loop: CASSLYGGIKTYEQYF. The CDR3 coding sequence is TGTGCCAGCAGTTTATACGGAGGGATAAAGACCTACGAGCAGTACTTC.

This clonotype was counted between two and nine times. V and J are TRBV6-2 or TRBV6-3 and TRBJ2-7; D is ambiguous. CDR3 size: 13 residues. Looked up from germline, CDR1 is MNHEY and CDR2 is SVGEGT. V was pared by 4 bases and J by 6 bases, with 13 bases between. CDR3 region: CASSFGSPLEQYF. CDR3 DNA: TGTGCCAGCAGTTTCGGCAGCCCCCTCGAGCAGTACTTC.

This sequence joins TRBV6-5 and TRBJ2-2; D is ambiguous. V shed 4 bases and J shed 4 bases, with 10 bases lying between them. The CDR3 totals 14 residues. Germline CDR1 is MNHEY and CDR2 is SVGAGI. CDR3 sequence (DNA): TGTGCCAGCAGTTCGCCGACGGCCACCGGGGAGCTGTTTTTT. It translates to CASSSPTATGELFF.

The chain carries TRBV20-1 and TRBJ1-6; unclear D gene. V was clipped by 6 bases and J by 5 bases, with 11 bases between them. The germline CDR1 and CDR2 sequences are DFQATT and SNEGSKA (reference sequence). This CDR3 comprises 13 residues. The CDR3 here is CSAETQDNSPLHF. The DNA for the CDR3 is TGCAGTGCAGAGACCCAAGATAATTCACCCCTCCACTTT.

The chain uses TRBV7-8 and TRBJ1-1; TRBD1 aligns across 8 bases. Germline V gives CDR1 SGHVS, CDR2 FQNEAQ. The CDR3 totals 16 residues. The trim removed 2 bases at V and 1 base at J, leaving 6 bases unmatched. The CDR3 nucleotides read TGTGCCAGCAGCTTAATTCAGGGGGCGGGGAACACTGAAGCTTTCTTT. It yields the protein CASSLIQGAGNTEAFF.

This clonotype was recorded a few times. The chain couples TRBV7-2 to TRBJ2-7, with 7 bases lining up with TRBD1. The CDR3 runs 14 residues. CDR1 and CDR2 from the germline V gene are SGHTA and FQGNSA. Trimming cost V 2 bases and J 7 bases; bases outside gene matches: 8. The DNA for the CDR3 is TGTGCCAGCAGCTTATTTTCCAGGGGGAGTGAGCAGTACTTC. It translates to CASSLFSRGSEQYF.

The rearrangement joins TRBV24-1 to TRBJ2-1, with 8 bases matching TRBD2. The germline gives CDR1 KGHDR, CDR2 SFDVKD. Trimming cost V 4 bases and J 4 bases; bases outside gene matches: 5. The CDR3 sequence is 15 residues long. The CDR3 protein is CATSESSGGYNEQFF. CDR3 bases: TGTGCCACCAGTGAGTCGAGCGGGGGATACAATGAGCAGTTCTTC.

In this sample, this clonotype turned up a few times. This sequence joins TRBV5-6 and TRBJ2-3; no definite D call. V lost 1 base and J lost 6, with 18 bases in between. The CDR3 runs to 16 residues. CDR1 is SGHDT, CDR2 YYEEEE, per germline. CDR3 DNA sequence: TGTGCCAGCAGCTTGTTGGGCGGTCCGGGCCCCGATACGCAGTATTTT. Translated: CASSLLGGPGPDTQYF. Drawing the rest from reference TRBV5-6 and TRBJ2-3, the complete variable domain is DAGVTQSPTHLIKTRGQQVTLRCSPKSGHDTVSWYQQALGQGPQFIFQYYEEEERQRGNFPDRFSGHQFPNYSSELNVNALLLGDSALYLCASSLLGGPGPDTQYFGPGTRLTVL.

The chain links TRBV27 to TRBJ1-1, with D tentatively TRBD1 (6 bases). This CDR3 is 15 amino acids long. Trimming removed 3 bases from V and 4 bases from J, with 15 bases in between. In germline, CDR1 is MNHEY, CDR2 SMNVEV (reference sequence). CDR3 in amino acids: CASSLGGAFGTEAFF. The CDR3 nucleotides are TGTGCCAGCAGTTTGGGGGGGGCGTTCGGCACTGAAGCTTTCTTT.

The chain joins TRBV20-1 to TRBJ2-5; 8 bases are a match to TRBD2. This CDR3 has 11 amino acids. Germline V gene sequence: CDR1 DFQATT, CDR2 SNEGSKA (reference sequence). J was trimmed by 5 bases and V by 6 bases; bases with no gene match: 2. The CDR3 is CSAGLVETQYF. The CDR3 DNA sequence: TGCAGTGCGGGACTAGTTGAGACCCAGTACTTC.

This clonotype appeared a few times. The chain recombines TRBV29-1 with TRBJ2-2; D uncertain. Germline V gene data show CDR1 as SQVTM and CDR2 as ANQGSEA. V was pared by 4 bases and J by 5 bases, with 11 bases between. The CDR3 runs to 13 residues. CDR3 region: CSVARVGTGELFF. CDR3 nucleotide sequence: TGCAGCGTTGCCCGGGTAGGGACCGGGGAGCTGTTTTTT.

The gene calls are TRBV5-1 and TRBJ2-1, with TRBD2 identical over 8 bases. The CDR3 extends over 18 amino acids. V trimming: 3 bases; J trimming: 1 base; junction bases outside the gene matches: 12. The V gene's germline CDR1 is SGHRS and CDR2 YFSETQ. The CDR3: CASSWWASGQDSYNEQFF. In nucleotides, the CDR3 is TGCGCCAGCAGCTGGTGGGCTAGCGGGCAGGATTCCTACAATGAGCAGTTCTTC.

This chain links TRBV12-3 or TRBV12-4 with TRBJ2-7; TRBD2 is a possible D gene (6 bases). Trimming pared 4 bases from V and 4 bases from J, leaving 11 bases between. The CDR3 spans 13 residues. The CDR3 protein is CASSWGDGYEQYF. The DNA for the CDR3 is TGTGCCAGCAGTTGGGGGGACGGATACGAGCAGTACTTC.

The chain joins TRBV12-3 or TRBV12-4 to TRBJ2-1; 7 bases are shared with TRBD2. The V segment lost 2 bases and the J segment 8 bases; nucleotides outside the gene matches: 6. This CDR3 has 14 residues. Here the CDR3 reads CASSLILAGHEQFF. In DNA form, the CDR3 reads TGTGCCAGCAGTTTAATTTTAGCGGGCCATGAGCAGTTCTTC.

This clonotype turned up a few times. This chain joins TRBV4-2 and TRBJ1-2, with 11 bases matching TRBD1. The V segment lost 2 bases and the J segment 7 bases; nucleotides outside the gene matches: 9. Germline CDR1 and CDR2: LGHNA and YNFKEQ. The CDR3 spans 16 residues. The chain's CDR3 is CASSQRTGGPGIGYTF. The CDR3 nucleotides are TGTGCCAGCAGCCAAAGGACAGGGGGCCCAGGCATTGGCTACACCTTC.

Only a few counts were recorded for this clonotype. The V and J genes are TRBV30 and TRBJ2-1; TRBD1 or TRBD2 may be the D gene (6 bases each). The germline V gene has CDR1 GTSNPN and CDR2 SVGIG (reference sequence). V shed 2 bases and J shed 2 bases, with 13 bases lying between them. This CDR3 contains 15 residues. CDR3 nucleotide sequence: TGTGCCTGGAGTCTTGGAGGGGACACCTACAATGAGCAGTTCTTC. Protein sequence: CAWSLGGDTYNEQFF.

A few counts support this clonotype. The rearrangement joins TRBV12-3 or TRBV12-4 to TRBJ2-3; maybe TRBD2 (7 bases). The CDR3 has 14 amino acids. Trimming stripped 3 bases from V and 5 bases from J, with 12 bases between. The CDR3, as DNA: TGTGCCAGCAGTTTGGGGGGGGCGCGAGATACGCAGTATTTT. Its protein product is CASSLGGARDTQYF.

This sequence joins TRBV7-8 and TRBJ2-1; D not certain. Trimming left V 4 bases short and J 9 bases short, with 7 bases between. This CDR3 comprises 11 residues. Germline V lookup: CDR1 SGHVS, CDR2 FQNEAQ. As DNA, the CDR3 is TGTGCCAGCAGCTCCCAAGGTGAGCAGTTCTTC. Translated: CASSSQGEQFF.

This clonotype has just one count. V usage is TRBV14 and J usage is TRBJ2-7; 9 bases line up with TRBD2. The CDR3 length is 19 residues. Trimming removed 1 base from V and 4 bases from J; junction bases left unmatched: 17. Looked up from germline, CDR1 is SGHDN and CDR2 is FVKESK. This CDR3 is CASSQAQSSGIYGGYEQYF. Here the CDR3 DNA reads TGTGCCAGCAGCCAAGCCCAGTCTAGCGGGATTTATGGCGGATACGAGCAGTACTTC.

This clonotype was seen more than once but under ten times. The chain links TRBV27 to TRBJ2-3; 8 nucleotides agree with TRBD1. There are 16 residues in the CDR3. The germline V gene encodes CDR1 MNHEY and CDR2 SMNVEV (reference sequence). Trimming at V came to 5 bases and at J to 0 bases, leaving 7 bases not matched to a gene. CDR3 amino acids: CASSADRVSSTDTQYF. CDR3 coding DNA: TGTGCCAGCAGTGCGGACAGGGTCTCTAGCACAGATACGCAGTATTTT.

The chain joins TRBV27 to TRBJ2-1; 8 bases are a match to TRBD2. V was pared by 2 bases and J by 5 bases, with 8 bases of the junction left unmatched. CDR3 length: 16 residues. CDR1 is MNHEY, CDR2 SMNVEV, per germline (reference sequence). CDR3 sequence (DNA): TGTGCCAGCAGTTTAGCGGGAGGACCCCTCGACAATGAGCAGTTCTTC. Protein sequence: CASSLAGGPLDNEQFF.

This rearrangement joins TRBV4-1 to TRBJ2-3; D not resolved. This CDR3 has 17 residues. Germline CDR1 is MGHRA and CDR2 is YSYEKL. Trimming removed 1 base at V and 0 bases at J, with 14 bases between. CDR3: CASSQVEQTRSTDTQYF. The CDR3 DNA sequence: TGCGCCAGCAGCCAAGTGGAACAGACCCGTAGCACAGATACGCAGTATTTT.